The rows below give T cell receptor beta chains drawn from one sample of a study of beta chain features in type 1 diabetes. Repertoires were generated with immunoSEQ multiplex PCR, while TCRdb's copy carries only in-frame clones and drops some. The sample lists 350,000 or so clones, about 20% occurring once. Sequenced: naive CD4+ T cells from blood. These TCRs come from a woman aged 18-29 years in good health. The CDR3 runs from the conserved cysteine through the conserved F or W. Fields, in order: J gene, clone size, V gene, D gene, CDR3 protein, CDR3 DNA. A D gene is named only where the DNA matches it firmly. Not all rows give a size; the values are once, few, many and, for expanded clones, a class.

J: TRBJ2-1; size: NA; V: TRBV5-1; D: TRBD2; CDR3: CASSFTSGIYNEQFF; DNA: TGCGCCAGCAGCTTTACTAGCGGGATCTACAATGAGCAGTTCTTC
J: TRBJ2-3; size: NA; V: TRBV7-9; D: NA; CDR3: CASSLTGDTQYF; DNA: TGTGCCAGCAGCTTAACCGGAGATACGCAGTATTTT
J: TRBJ1-2; size: few; V: TRBV6-5; D: TRBD1; CDR3: CASRPLTGGGYTF; DNA: TGTGCCAGCAGACCCCTCACAGGGGGTGGCTACACCTTC
J: TRBJ1-1; size: NA; V: TRBV18; D: NA; CDR3: CASSREGNTEAFF; DNA: TGTGCCAGCTCAAGAGAGGGGAACACTGAAGCTTTCTTT
J: TRBJ2-7; size: few; V: TRBV5-1; D: NA; CDR3: CASSFLGGKSSYEQYF; DNA: TGCGCCAGCAGCTTCCTCGGCGGGAAGAGCTCCTACGAGCAGTACTTC
J: TRBJ1-6; size: NA; V: TRBV18; D: NA; CDR3: CASSPGEGNSPLHF; DNA: TGTGCCAGCTCCCCTGGGGAGGGGAATTCACCCCTCCACTTT
J: TRBJ2-3; size: few; V: TRBV4-1; D: NA; CDR3: CASSQPGADTQYF; DNA: TGCGCCAGCAGCCAACCCGGGGCAGATACGCAGTATTTT
J: TRBJ2-7; size: few; V: TRBV6-6; D: NA; CDR3: CASSYTHGGEQYF; DNA: TGTGCCAGCAGTTATACTCACGGAGGCGAGCAGTACTTC
J: TRBJ2-3; size: NA; V: TRBV7-3; D: TRBD2; CDR3: CASSLYVASGGTDTQYF; DNA: TGTGCCAGCAGCTTATATGTGGCTAGCGGGGGCACAGATACGCAGTATTTT
J: TRBJ1-1; size: few; V: TRBV5-1; D: TRBD1; CDR3: CASSLRQMDRATEAFF; DNA: TGCGCCAGCAGCTTAAGACAGATGGACAGGGCCACTGAAGCTTTCTTT
J: TRBJ2-5; size: NA; V: TRBV6-5; D: TRBD2; CDR3: CASSLVPSGRAETQYF; DNA: TGTGCCAGCAGTTTAGTCCCTAGCGGGAGGGCAGAGACCCAGTACTTC
J: TRBJ2-3; size: few; V: TRBV29-1; D: NA; CDR3: CSVEDSTQYF; DNA: TGCAGCGTTGAGGACTCGACGCAGTATTTT
J: TRBJ1-2; size: NA; V: TRBV6-5; D: NA; CDR3: CASSYSRGQTYGYTF; DNA: TGTGCCAGCAGTTACTCTCGGGGACAAACCTATGGCTACACCTTC
J: TRBJ2-2; size: few; V: TRBV9; D: NA; CDR3: CASSVETALFSGELFF; DNA: TGTGCCAGCAGCGTAGAGACAGCCTTGTTTTCCGGGGAGCTGTTTTTT
J: TRBJ2-1; size: NA; V: TRBV7-9; D: TRBD2; CDR3: CASSLGGGAYNEQFF; DNA: TGTGCCAGCAGCTTGGGCGGGGGGGCCTACAATGAGCAGTTCTTC
J: TRBJ2-1; size: NA; V: TRBV27; D: NA; CDR3: CASRAASSYNEQFF; DNA: TGTGCCAGCAGAGCGGCGAGCTCCTACAATGAGCAGTTCTTC
J: TRBJ2-6; size: few; V: TRBV9; D: TRBD1; CDR3: CASSGDRGRYSGANVLTF; DNA: TGTGCCAGCAGCGGCGACAGGGGCCGCTACTCTGGGGCCAACGTCCTGACTTTC
J: TRBJ1-2; size: few; V: TRBV5-1; D: NA; CDR3: CASGQDYGYTF; DNA: TGCGCCAGCGGGCAGGACTATGGCTACACCTTC
J: TRBJ1-1; size: once; V: TRBV7-9; D: TRBD1; CDR3: CASSSVDRGPEAFF; DNA: TGTGCCAGCAGCTCAGTAGACAGGGGGCCTGAAGCTTTCTTT
J: TRBJ2-5; size: NA; V: TRBV5-4; D: NA; CDR3: CASSPDQGFRETQYF; DNA: TGTGCCAGCAGCCCGGATCAGGGGTTCAGAGAGACCCAGTACTTC
J: TRBJ1-1; size: NA; V: TRBV9; D: TRBD1; CDR3: CASSRSTGASTEAFF; DNA: TGTGCCAGCAGCCGGTCGACAGGGGCAAGCACTGAAGCTTTCTTT
J: TRBJ2-2; size: few; V: TRBV7-3; D: NA; CDR3: CASSLRPPELFF; DNA: TGTGCCAGCAGCTTAAGGCCCCCAGAGCTGTTTTTT
J: TRBJ2-1; size: NA; V: TRBV18; D: NA; CDR3: CASSPTIGGGLNEQFF; DNA: TGTGCCAGCTCACCTACCATTGGCGGCGGCCTCAATGAGCAGTTCTTC
J: TRBJ2-1; size: NA; V: TRBV30; D: TRBD2; CDR3: CAWSVGTSDNEQFF; DNA: TGTGCCTGGAGTGTAGGGACTAGCGACAATGAGCAGTTCTTC
J: TRBJ1-6; size: few; V: TRBV6-5; D: TRBD1; CDR3: CASRRGQGAPLHF; DNA: TGTGCCAGCAGACGTGGACAGGGGGCTCCTCTCCACTTT
J: TRBJ1-2; size: NA; V: TRBV2; D: NA; CDR3: CASSSDRTNYGYTF; DNA: TGTGCCAGCAGTTCAGACAGGACTAACTATGGCTACACCTTC
J: TRBJ2-1; size: few; V: TRBV9; D: NA; CDR3: CASSVAGYEQFF; DNA: TGTGCCAGCAGCGTAGCAGGGTATGAGCAGTTCTTC
J: TRBJ2-3; size: few; V: TRBV18; D: NA; CDR3: CASSPSPGGPQYF; DNA: TGTGCCAGCTCACCTTCCCCCGGGGGGCCGCAGTATTTT
J: TRBJ1-2; size: few; V: TRBV29-1; D: NA; CDR3: CSVELSPAGYGYTF; DNA: TGCAGCGTTGAACTAAGCCCAGCAGGCTATGGCTACACCTTC
J: TRBJ1-2; size: NA; V: TRBV7-9; D: NA; CDR3: CASSLALGTSDGYTF; DNA: TGTGCCAGCAGCTTAGCGCTGGGGACATCCGATGGCTACACCTTC
J: TRBJ2-5; size: NA; V: TRBV7-9; D: NA; CDR3: CASSLDPKPETQYF; DNA: TGTGCCAGCAGCTTAGATCCGAAGCCAGAGACCCAGTACTTC
J: TRBJ2-1; size: NA; V: TRBV5-4; D: TRBD1; CDR3: CASSFSGTGYNEQFF; DNA: TGTGCCAGCAGCTTTTCCGGGACAGGGTACAATGAGCAGTTCTTC
J: TRBJ2-3; size: few; V: TRBV18; D: TRBD1; CDR3: CASSRQGFSSTDTQYF; DNA: TGTGCCAGCTCACGACAGGGATTTTCTAGCACAGATACGCAGTATTTT
J: TRBJ2-5; size: once; V: TRBV7-9; D: NA; CDR3: CASILLGGGPETQYF; DNA: TGTGCCAGCATCCTCCTAGGGGGGGGGCCGGAGACCCAGTACTTC
J: TRBJ1-2; size: NA; V: TRBV5-4; D: NA; CDR3: CASSSDTYGYTF; DNA: TGTGCCAGCAGCTCGGACACCTATGGCTACACCTTC
J: TRBJ2-1; size: NA; V: TRBV27; D: NA; CDR3: CASSNTGTGDEQFF; DNA: TGTGCCAGCTCGAACACGGGGACGGGGGATGAGCAGTTCTTC
J: TRBJ2-5; size: NA; V: TRBV30; D: NA; CDR3: CAWSRNLGARETQYF; DNA: TGTGCCTGGAGTAGGAATCTGGGGGCCAGAGAGACCCAGTACTTC
J: TRBJ2-1; size: NA; V: TRBV5-1; D: NA; CDR3: CASSLTPPSNEQFF; DNA: TGCGCCAGCAGCTTGACCCCCCCTAGCAATGAGCAGTTCTTC
J: TRBJ1-1; size: NA; V: TRBV5-1; D: TRBD1; CDR3: CASSPSLDRAPGAFF; DNA: TGCGCCAGCAGCCCAAGTTTAGACAGGGCACCTGGAGCTTTCTTT
J: TRBJ1-5; size: few; V: TRBV7-9; D: TRBD1; CDR3: CASSRGTGNQPQHF; DNA: TGTGCCAGCAGCCGAGGGACAGGGAATCAGCCCCAGCATTTT
J: TRBJ2-7; size: few; V: TRBV30; D: NA; CDR3: CAWTLGGKEQYF; DNA: TGTGCCTGGACCCTAGGAGGGAAGGAGCAGTACTTC
J: TRBJ2-3; size: NA; V: TRBV15; D: TRBD2; CDR3: CATELAGADTQYF; DNA: TGTGCCACTGAACTAGCGGGGGCAGATACGCAGTATTTT
J: TRBJ2-7; size: NA; V: TRBV9; D: NA; CDR3: CASSVGLQGTHEQYF; DNA: TGTGCCAGCAGCGTAGGATTACAGGGCACGCACGAGCAGTACTTC
J: TRBJ1-1; size: few; V: TRBV29-1; D: TRBD1; CDR3: CSVNPGGSVNTEAFF; DNA: TGCAGCGTGAATCCAGGGGGCTCGGTGAACACTGAAGCTTTCTTT
J: TRBJ2-1; size: NA; V: TRBV7-3; D: NA; CDR3: CASSIGLGSYNEQFF; DNA: TGTGCCAGCAGTATCGGACTCGGGTCCTACAATGAGCAGTTCTTC
J: TRBJ1-1; size: few; V: TRBV10-3; D: NA; CDR3: CAISEGQNTEAFF; DNA: TGTGCCATCAGTGAGGGACAGAACACTGAAGCTTTCTTT
J: TRBJ2-3; size: few; V: TRBV7-9; D: NA; CDR3: CASSPGAATDTQYF; DNA: TGTGCCAGCAGCCCTGGGGCAGCCACAGATACGCAGTATTTT
J: TRBJ2-1; size: NA; V: TRBV5-4; D: NA; CDR3: CASSLGSSYNEQFF; DNA: TGTGCCAGCAGCTTGGGTAGCTCCTACAATGAGCAGTTCTTC
J: TRBJ1-2; size: NA; V: TRBV5-4; D: NA; CDR3: CASSLAGPGLNYGYTF; DNA: TGTGCCAGCAGCTTGGCAGGTCCTGGGCTTAACTATGGCTACACCTTC
J: TRBJ1-2; size: few; V: TRBV6-5; D: TRBD1; CDR3: CAATGGYGYTF; DNA: TGTGCCGCTACAGGGGGCTATGGCTACACCTTC
J: TRBJ1-4; size: few; V: TRBV7-9; D: NA; CDR3: CASSLGESSEKLFF; DNA: TGTGCCAGCAGCTTAGGCGAAAGTAGTGAAAAACTGTTTTTT
J: TRBJ2-3; size: NA; V: TRBV5-4; D: TRBD1; CDR3: CASSLRTGGGTDTQYF; DNA: TGTGCCAGCAGCTTACGGACAGGGGGAGGCACAGATACGCAGTATTTT
J: TRBJ2-6; size: few; V: TRBV2; D: TRBD1; CDR3: CASSDTPGGPSGANVLTF; DNA: TGTGCCAGCAGTGACACCCCAGGGGGACCCTCTGGGGCCAACGTCCTGACTTTC